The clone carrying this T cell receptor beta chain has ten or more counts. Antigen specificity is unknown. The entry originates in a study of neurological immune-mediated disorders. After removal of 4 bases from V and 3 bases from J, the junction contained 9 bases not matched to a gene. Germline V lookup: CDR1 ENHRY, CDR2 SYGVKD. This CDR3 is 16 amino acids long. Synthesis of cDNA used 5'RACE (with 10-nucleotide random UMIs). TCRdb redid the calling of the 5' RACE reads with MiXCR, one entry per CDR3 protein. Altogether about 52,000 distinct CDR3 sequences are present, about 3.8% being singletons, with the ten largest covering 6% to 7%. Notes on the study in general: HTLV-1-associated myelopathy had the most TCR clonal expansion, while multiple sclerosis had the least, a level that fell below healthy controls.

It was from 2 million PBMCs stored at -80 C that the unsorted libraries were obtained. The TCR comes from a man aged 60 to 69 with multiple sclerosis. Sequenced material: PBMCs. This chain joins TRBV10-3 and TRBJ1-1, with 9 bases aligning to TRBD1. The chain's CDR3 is CAISGGPQGADTEAFF. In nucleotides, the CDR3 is TGTGCCATCAGTGGAGGGCCACAGGGGGCGGACACTGAAGCTTTCTTT.